The 15 T cell receptor beta chains reported below all come from one sample, sequenced in a study of T cell repertoires in cytomegalovirus infection (dated by TCRdb to between 2018 and 2021). Sequencing was performed on an Illumina HiSeq 1500. TCRdb reprocessing: public reads trimmed at Q25 with fastp, clones called with MiXCR, in-frame beta chains kept. Rows with one shared CDR3 protein collapse into an entry with the most common genes and DNA. The sample profile shows more than 350,000 distinct CDR3 sequences; approximately 31% of them were found once. The ten largest account for about 13% of the sample. The sample consisted of PBMCs. These receptors came from a human donor in good health (CMV status not recorded). Some clones in this sample may be carry-over from other donors' samples.

This clonotype came up many times. V is TRBV7-2 and J is TRBJ1-5; a weak D match, TRBD1 (6 bases). Germline CDR1 SGHTA, CDR2 FQGNSA. V lost 5 bases, J lost 4 bases, and 18 bases lay in between. This CDR3 contains 16 residues. CDR3 in DNA: TGTGCCAGCAGCCACCGGGGGACACGCAATAATCAGCCCCAGCATTTT. Protein product: CASSHRGTRNNQPQHF.

This clonotype was seen repeatedly, ten times or more. This rearrangement joins TRBV7-2 to TRBJ2-2; 15 bases match TRBD2. After removal of 2 bases from V and 7 bases from J, the junction contained 5 bases not matched to a gene. CDR3 length equals 17 residues. Germline CDR1 is SGHTA and CDR2 is FQGNSA. DNA for the CDR3: TGTGCCAGCAGCTTAAAGGGACTAGCGGGGGGAGTCGGGGAGCTGTTTTTT. Its protein is CASSLKGLAGGVGELFF.

The chain employs TRBV4-1 and TRBJ1-1; D unresolved. Trimming cost V 0 bases and J 8 bases, with 10 bases left between them. Per the germline V gene, CDR1 is MGHRA and CDR2 is YSYEKL. The CDR3 is 13 residues long. CDR3 DNA: TGCGCCAGCAGCCAAGAAGGATTTGGGGAAGCTTTCTTT. It yields the protein CASSQEGFGEAFF.

The rearrangement uses TRBV5-1 and TRBJ1-2, with 9 bases lining up with TRBD1. V shed 4 bases, J shed 4 bases, and the junction held 17 bases outside the gene matches. Per the germline V gene, CDR1 is SGHRS and CDR2 is YFSETQ. CDR3 length: 18 residues. The CDR3 sequence: CASSLDMGQGSFGYGYTF. CDR3 nucleotides: TGCGCCAGCAGCCTCGACATGGGACAGGGTTCTTTTGGCTATGGCTACACCTTC.

Concerning this clonotype: Likely a read error: the CDR3 ends without its conserved phenylalanine or tryptophan. This sequence joins TRBV7-2 and TRBJ1-1; D is unclear. Germline lookup yields CDR1 SGHTA and CDR2 FQGNSA. CDR3 length: 15 residues. The CDR3 loop is CASSSQSALNPEAFC. The CDR3 bases are TGTGCCAGCAGCTCGCAGTCAGCCTTGAACCCTGAAGCTTTCTGT.

This clonotype was counted only a few times. The V call is TRBV7-2, the J call TRBJ2-5, with 8 bases identical to TRBD2. J lost 7 bases, V lost 8 bases, and 9 bases had no gene match. This CDR3 has 13 residues. The germline CDR1 and CDR2 sequences are SGHTA and FQGNSA. The CDR3, as DNA: TGTGCCAGCCGTCCCGGGAGGGTGGGGACCCAGTACTTC. Encoded protein: CASRPGRVGTQYF.

The rearrangement links TRBV7-9 to TRBJ2-7; 8 nucleotides match TRBD1. Per the germline V gene, CDR1 is SEHNR and CDR2 is FQNEAQ (reference sequence). Losses at the gene ends were 5 bases for V and 7 bases for J; bases not matched to a gene: 4. CDR3 length: 12 residues. Here the CDR3 reads CASSRQGQEQYF. CDR3 DNA: TGTGCCAGCAGCAGACAGGGGCAAGAGCAGTACTTC.

This chain links TRBV6-5 with TRBJ1-1, with D unclear. Trimming removed 2 bases from V and 1 base from J, with 8 bases in between. CDR1 MNHEY and CDR2 SVGAGI come from the germline V gene. This CDR3 is 14 amino acids long. The CDR3, as DNA: TGTGCCAGCAGTTACGAGCCTACGAACACTGAAGCTTTCTTT. Translation: CASSYEPTNTEAFF.

The chain combines TRBV6-1 with TRBJ2-1; 11 nucleotides agree with TRBD2. CDR1 and CDR2 from the germline V gene are MNHNS and SASEGT. Trimming at V came to 4 bases and at J to 8 bases, leaving 10 bases not matched to a gene. The CDR3 extends over 16 amino acids. The CDR3 loop is CASSAGLAEILDEQFF. The CDR3 DNA is TGTGCCAGCAGTGCGGGACTAGCGGAGATTTTGGATGAGCAGTTCTTC.

This clonotype was seen only a few times. V usage is TRBV20-1 and J usage is TRBJ2-2; 8 bases map to TRBD2. V lost 1 base, J lost 8 bases, and 12 bases stayed unmatched. The CDR3 sequence is 16 residues long. Germline CDR1 and CDR2: DFQATT and SNEGSKA (reference sequence). The CDR3 DNA sequence: TGCAGTGCTAGAGTCCATAGCGGGGCGGCAGGGGGGGAGCTGTTTTTT. As protein: CSARVHSGAAGGELFF.

This clonotype has just a few counts. This rearrangement joins TRBV7-9 to TRBJ1-1; the D gene is possibly TRBD1 (6 bases). Germline CDR1 reads SEHNR; CDR2 reads FQNEAQ (reference sequence). V was clipped by 3 bases and J by 1 base, with 12 bases between them. CDR3 length: 15 residues. This chain's CDR3 is CASSFRDTANTEAFF. DNA for the CDR3: TGTGCCAGCAGCTTCAGGGACACCGCGAACACTGAAGCTTTCTTT.

This sequence joins TRBV30 and TRBJ1-1; TRBD1 is a possible D gene (6 bases). Germline values: CDR1 GTSNPN, CDR2 SVGIG (reference sequence). Trimming shortened V by 0 bases and J by 5 bases, and 13 bases separated the two germline ends. The CDR3 has 14 residues. The CDR3 loop is CAWSVLQGRTEAFF. The CDR3 DNA follows: TGTGCCTGGAGTGTACTGCAGGGGAGGACTGAAGCTTTCTTT.

This clonotype was detected ten times or more. This chain uses TRBV19 with TRBJ2-7; 7 bases fit TRBD1. Trimming cost V 6 bases and J 3 bases; bases outside gene matches: 5. This CDR3 has 13 residues. Germline V gene data show CDR1 as LNHDA and CDR2 as SQIVND (reference sequence). This CDR3 reads CASRSRGNYEQYF. CDR3 nucleotides: TGTGCCAGTAGATCCAGGGGGAACTACGAGCAGTACTTC. Combining the CDR3 with reference TRBV19 and TRBJ2-7 gives the whole variable domain DGGITQSPKYLFRKEGQNVTLSCEQNLNHDAMYWYRQDPGQGLRLIYYSQIVNDFQKGDIAEGYSVSREKKESFPLTVTSAQKNPTAFYLCASRSRGNYEQYFGPGTRLTVT.

This clonotype was seen a single time. V gene TRBV9 combines with J gene TRBJ1-2; D perhaps matches TRBD1 (6 bases). The germline CDR1 and CDR2 sequences are SGDLS and YYNGEE. V was shortened by 7 bases and J by 8 bases, with 21 bases between the two germline ends. The CDR3 length is 14 residues. The CDR3 nucleotides read TGTGCCAGCGAAGACGACGGGGGGGGCACGGGCTACACCTTC. It yields the protein CASEDDGGGTGYTF.

In its sample, this clonotype was seen once. V is TRBV27 and J is TRBJ2-1, with 8 bases lining up with TRBD2. This CDR3 region has 15 residues. The V segment lost 6 bases and the J segment 3 bases; nucleotides outside the gene matches: 7. Germline V gene sequence: CDR1 MNHEY, CDR2 SMNVEV (reference sequence). The CDR3, as DNA: TGTGCCAGCAGGGGTAGCGGGGCCCGCTACAATGAGCAGTTCTTC. Translation gives CASRGSGARYNEQFF.